The T cell receptor (beta chain) under discussion was sequenced for a study of cytomegalovirus exposure and HLA in healthy donors (dated by TCRdb to 2015 to 2018). Study-wide context: An earlier analysis of fewer than 750 of the donors reported over 250 Gb of sequence data and roughly 120 million unique TCR beta sequences obtained from roughly 180 million T cells. A later analysis re-analyzed previously published TCR beta repertoires from 650 to 800 donors and added high-resolution HLA genotyping to study TCR occurrence patterns. The study was designed to test whether signatures of past pathogen exposure could be identified by cataloging public T cell receptors. A later genetic analysis used genome-wide SNP genotypes for about three fifths of the 666 donors, treating that subset as a discovery cohort. The study combined high-throughput TCR immunosequencing, statistical association of individual TCRs with disease status, and machine learning to predict cytomegalovirus infection status. The later analysis used no new phenotypic data to find candidate immune exposures, relying instead on TCR beta sequences and their occurrence across donors. The study used immunosequencing to profile the T cell repertoires of about 670 subjects and linked those repertoires to cytomegalovirus serostatus. About five DR-DQ haplotypes were treated as single units for association and clustering because of strong linkage in the cohort. Every repertoire in the discovery cohort had been generated on one and the same sequencing platform. An early release covering around 630 HLA-typed donors comprised roughly 300 gigabases of sequencing data and around 86 million unique TCR sequences. An earlier analysis of approximately 580 of the donors used high-throughput TCR beta sequencing to judge whether each TCR beta V gene segment behaved as functional or pseudogenic. Besides the first cohort of around 670 subjects, a separate validation cohort made up of 95 to 150 different subjects was used. On average, roughly 240,000 unique TCR beta nucleotide sequences were sequenced per donor among 398 genotyped donors of the cohort, with roughly 18% of those sequences being non-productive. Alongside the repertoire data, information on donor age, sex, ethnicity and CMV serostatus was compiled. The genetic ancestry cluster associated with self-reported Caucasian donors included 70% to 85% of the 300 to 450 genotyped donors. HLA typing covered class I and class II loci at four-digit resolution. The number of donors typed differed by locus, with roughly 629-640 for A, B, C, DRB1 and DQB1, over 500 for DQA1, over 600 for DPA1, and about 450 for DPB1. Study-wide conclusions, independent of this receptor: V-gene and J-gene trimming of TCR beta chains was associated with a missense DCLRE1C variant in a later genetic analysis, and the association was replicated in an independent cohort. This cohort had only TCR beta chains sequenced, and the lack of alpha or paired-chain data limited which features could be detected. A cluster of highly shared sequence variants was judged likely to be a technical artifact of the sequencing pipeline. Roughly uniform sequencing depth across donors was assumed in presence/absence analyses, although this assumption may not hold. In an earlier analysis of approximately 590 of the donors, most TCR beta V segments appeared in productive rearrangements about 87% or about 30% of the time, broadly matching IMGT annotations. In vitro tests confirmed that a few of the cytomegalovirus-associated TCR beta chains recognize cytomegalovirus antigens. Because some donors lacked HLA typing at each locus, the association tests relied only on the typed subset. Immune exposure information for the cohort was limited to CMV serostatus. In a later analysis, most CMV-associated TCR beta chains were found to appear HLA-restricted, with HLA associations seemingly driven largely by CMV exposure. In the study, some 160 TCR beta chains were listed as associated with cytomegalovirus. Because counts were too low, seventeen rarely observed V segments, including chromosome 9 orphons, were left out of the earlier analysis of 587 of the donors. In a later analysis, around 17,000 TCR beta sequences were associated with specific HLA alleles at a false discovery rate of 0.05. A further reported finding was that TCR beta sequences accurately predicted the HLA-A and HLA-B alleles for most subjects in the first cohort. A later analysis found that TCR association rates varied across HLA loci, with DRB1 alleles showing the most associated TCRs and HLA-C alleles the fewest. The classifier was reported to diagnose cytomegalovirus status with high specificity and sensitivity in both the original cohort and the validation cohort. Most TCR sequences were observed very rarely across donors, whereas some public TCRs were present in many individuals. Some IMGT-functional V segments, including TRBV6-2 and TRBV6-3, could not be told apart with the 87-base-pair reads, so those segments were excluded. Compared with equally common non-associated chains, HLA-associated TCR beta chains in a later analysis were more clonally expanded and had lower generation probabilities. Correlated functional status among segregating V segments might be attributable to linkage disequilibrium, but an unknown experimental factor could not be ruled out. According to the authors, the approach could potentially be generalized to other disease states and immunological phenotypes. Compared with the approximately 700-donor mean, donors in an Asian-associated ancestry cluster had fewer N-insertions in productive TCRs, according to a later genetic analysis. In a later analysis, several top co-occurrence clusters were reported to appear linked to parvovirus B19, influenza, CMV and Epstein-Barr virus. When HLA alleles, especially DR and DQ, strongly co-occurred, attributing TCR associations to individual alleles was difficult.

With respect to this clone: It has no known antigen specificity. No base quality values were provided; no much bigger clone lies one nucleotide off. This same CDR3 is encoded by further DNA sequences in the sample.

V drops 5 bases and J drops 3 bases, leaving 13 bases in between. The CDR3 numbers 13 residues from cysteine through phenylalanine. Only the CDR3 DNA stays, 39 bases, in frame from base 1. CDR1 SQVTM and CDR2 ANQGSEA were looked up in the germline V gene. The cohort was made up of about 610 healthy bone marrow donors. All cohort members were sampled while nominally healthy, although unrecorded immune exposures were likely present. The donor tested CMV seronegative and was one of the 352 seronegative cohort members. Each donor provided a peripheral blood sample, and peripheral blood mononuclear cells were used for TCR beta sequencing. Genomic DNA extraction from the blood cell samples was performed with the Qiagen DNeasy Blood Extraction Kit. The library relied on the immunoSEQ multiplex PCR assay. For the multiplex PCR, a mixture combining 60 forward primers for TCR Vbeta segments and 13 reverse primers for TCR Jbeta segments was used. The CDR3 region of rearranged TCR beta genes was amplified from genomic DNA by a multiplex PCR assay. The amplified TCR beta libraries were sequenced on the Illumina HiSeq System as 87-base-pair reads. On the authors' methods: Across the roughly 700 repertoires, a later analysis counted 60 million to 90 million unique TCR beta chains, approximately 10 million of which were shared by at least two donors. Raw reads were error-corrected and collapsed into unique sequences with a nearest-neighbor algorithm that merged closely related sequences to remove PCR and sequencing errors. CDR3 sequences were aligned to IMGT reference sequences to assign V, D and J gene segments. For a sequence to be retained, a match of at least six nucleotides was required to both a V gene segment and a J gene segment. Rearrangements were called productive when the CDR3 lacked stop codons and stayed in frame with V and J; all others were non-productive. Following IMGT convention, CDR3 was defined as the stretch from the second conserved V-encoded cysteine up to the conserved J-encoded phenylalanine. The earlier analysis of some 540 of the donors excluded any sequence lacking an unambiguous match to a single V gene segment. An earlier analysis of several hundred of the donors called V segments functional above 56.7% productive rearrangements and segregating when the between-donor standard deviation exceeded 5%. A statistical classification framework was developed to diagnose cytomegalovirus status using the catalog of TCR beta chain sequences. A later analysis assigned V and J genes by comparing TCR nucleotide sequences with IMGT/GENE-DB human TR gene sequences. Using the TCRdist pipeline, a later analysis assigned CDR3 sequences along with most-parsimonious VDJ recombination scenarios. A later analysis defined each TCR beta chain by its CDR3 amino acid sequence plus V-gene family, and excluded reads lacking a unique V-gene family. In a later analysis, 500 to 650 highly shared, low-generation-probability nucleotide sequences were removed to address suspected cross-contamination and a sequencing artifact. For each public chain, a later analysis derived a clonal expansion index from normalized ranks of inferred template counts within each repertoire. Generation probabilities in a later analysis came from a VDJ recombination model fitted to out-of-frame rearrangements, and those results were checked against IGoR. In a later analysis, TCR-TCR, TCR-HLA and TCR-CMV co-occurrence was scored with hypergeometric tests, and a repertoire-size bias correction was applied to TCR pairs. A later analysis estimated false discovery rates by permuting HLA or CMV assignments 20 times. In a later analysis, co-occurring TCRs were grouped using DBSCAN, and TCRdist sequence similarity was added for clustering within HLA-allele-positive subsets. Co-occurrence clustering excluded repertoires with fewer than 30,000 or more than 120,000 public chains, plus five with anomalous nucleotide sharing. Imported from immuneACCESS, the table was reduced by TCRdb to in-frame sequences with V and J called. These copies leave out some clones; in studies compared against another copy, an unresolved V gene accounts for under half, and the cause of the remainder is not known. That table is the source of V, J and clone size, and D and trimming were worked out from the DNA. Counted in this sample were about 190,000 clones; roughly 79% of them appeared once. The ten largest clones capture over 1.5% of the sample.

The chain is assembled from TRBV29-1 and TRBJ2-5, and the D gene may be TRBD2, 6 bases matching. This receptor was obtained from a woman under 30 in good health and CMV-seronegative. Sequenced: PBMCs. Here is the DNA: TGCAGCGTTACCGGGACGGGGGAAGAGACCCAGTACTTC. Translation gives CSVTGTGEETQYF.